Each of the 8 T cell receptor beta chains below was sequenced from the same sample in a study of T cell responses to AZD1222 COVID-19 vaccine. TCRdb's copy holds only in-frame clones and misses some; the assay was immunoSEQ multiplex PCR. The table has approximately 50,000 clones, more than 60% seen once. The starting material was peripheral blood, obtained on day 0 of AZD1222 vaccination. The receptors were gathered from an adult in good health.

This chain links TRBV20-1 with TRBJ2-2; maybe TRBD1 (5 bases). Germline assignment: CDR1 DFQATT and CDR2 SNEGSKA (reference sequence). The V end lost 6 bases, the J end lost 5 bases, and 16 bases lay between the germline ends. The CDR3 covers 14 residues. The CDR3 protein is CSASGRALTGELFF. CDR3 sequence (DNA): TGCAGTGCCAGTGGCAGGGCGCTTACCGGGGAGCTGTTTTTT.

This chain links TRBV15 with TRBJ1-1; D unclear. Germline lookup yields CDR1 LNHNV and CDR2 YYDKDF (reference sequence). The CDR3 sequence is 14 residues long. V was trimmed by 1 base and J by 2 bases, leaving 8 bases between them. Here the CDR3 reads CATSRGRENTEAFF. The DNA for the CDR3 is TGTGCCACCAGCAGAGGACGGGAAAACACTGAAGCTTTCTTT.

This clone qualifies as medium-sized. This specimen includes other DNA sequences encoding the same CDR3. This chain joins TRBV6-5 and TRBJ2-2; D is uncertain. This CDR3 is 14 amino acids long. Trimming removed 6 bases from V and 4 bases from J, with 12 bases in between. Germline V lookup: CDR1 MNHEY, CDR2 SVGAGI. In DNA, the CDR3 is TGTGCCAGCAGACCACGACGGAGCACCGGGGAGCTGTTTTTT. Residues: CASRPRRSTGELFF.

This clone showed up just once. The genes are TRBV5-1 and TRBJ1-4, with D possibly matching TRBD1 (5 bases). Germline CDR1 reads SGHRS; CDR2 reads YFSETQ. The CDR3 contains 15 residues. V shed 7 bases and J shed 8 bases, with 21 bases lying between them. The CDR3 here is CASCYSGGKGEKLFF. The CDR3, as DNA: TGCGCCAGCTGTTACTCCGGGGGAAAGGGGGAAAAACTGTTTTTT.

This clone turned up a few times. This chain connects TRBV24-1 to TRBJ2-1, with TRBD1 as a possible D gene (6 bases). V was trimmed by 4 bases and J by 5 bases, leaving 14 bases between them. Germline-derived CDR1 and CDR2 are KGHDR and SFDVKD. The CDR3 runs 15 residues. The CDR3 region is CATSDHNRDHNEQFF. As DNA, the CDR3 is TGTGCCACCAGTGACCATAACAGGGATCACAATGAGCAGTTCTTC.

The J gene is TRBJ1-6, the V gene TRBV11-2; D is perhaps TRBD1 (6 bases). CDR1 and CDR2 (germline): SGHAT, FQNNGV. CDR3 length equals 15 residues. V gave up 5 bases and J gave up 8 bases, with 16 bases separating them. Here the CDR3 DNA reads TGTGCCAGCAGCAACGGTCCCCAGGGGCATTCACCCCTCCACTTT. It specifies CASSNGPQGHSPLHF.

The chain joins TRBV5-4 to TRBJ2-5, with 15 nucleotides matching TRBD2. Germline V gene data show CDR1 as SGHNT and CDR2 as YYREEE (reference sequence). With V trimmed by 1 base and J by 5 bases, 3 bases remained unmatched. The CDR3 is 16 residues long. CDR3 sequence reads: CASSLRTSGGAETQYF. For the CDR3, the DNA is TGTGCCAGCAGCTTGCGGACTAGCGGGGGGGCGGAGACCCAGTACTTC.

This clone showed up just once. CDR3: CARLAWDRGSYGYTF. CDR3 coding DNA: TGTGCCAGACTTGCATGGGACAGGGGATCCTATGGCTACACCTTC. V gene TRBV2 combines with J gene TRBJ1-2; 10 bases are a match to TRBD1. Unmatched junction bases numbered 11, after V lost 9 bases and J lost 4 bases. Germline V gene sequence: CDR1 SNHLY, CDR2 FYNNEI. This CDR3 is 15 amino acids long.